The text below deals with one T cell receptor beta chain. Its specific antigen is unknown. No quality values exist for individual bases; no much larger clone is one base distant. The time point label here, explained by the study, means: about 28 days (+/-7) after the second vaccine dose. AZD1222 recipients given second doses at about 4 weeks or at about 12 weeks were pooled, since spike-specific TCR depth and breadth were not found to differ between the two schedules. The vaccinee samples were drawn from two UK trials, COV001 and COV002, one of which was a single-blind randomized controlled phase 2/3 trial testing AZD1222 (ChAdOx1 nCoV-19) in healthy adults. Trial participant PBMC samples were collected at day 0 and day 28 after the second dose for TCRbeta chain sequencing. The CDR3 regions of human TCRbeta chains were subjected to immunosequencing. Turning to the authors' computational methods: Repertoire TCRs were checked for matches against a reference library of SARS-CoV-2-specific TCRs that had been generated using the MIRA antigen-specificity platform. Breadth meant the fraction of unique TCRs that were SARS-CoV-2-associated, whereas depth meant the fraction of total T cells that were SARS-CoV-2-associated. Using the MIRA data, each spike-specific TCR was assigned both to the spike region to which the TCR was reactive and to a CD4 or CD8 class. Log10-transformed breadth and depth values were compared by one-way ANOVA with Sidak's multiple comparisons tests. This immuneACCESS table, as held by TCRdb, lists in-frame sequences with V and J called but not all clones. Of the missing ones, under half trace to an unresolved V gene in checked studies; the others have no known cause. V and J calls and clone size are copied from that table; D and trimming were computed from the DNA. Counted in this sample were approximately 89,000 clones; just over 90% of them appeared once. About 5% of the sample comes from the top ten.

This sample was taken from a study of T cell responses to AZD1222 COVID-19 vaccine (dated by TCRdb to the early 2020s). Background for the entire study: TCR sequencing covered about 230 trial participants: 200 to 220 given two doses of AZD1222 and around 26 given two doses of MenACWY control vaccine. Trial participants were enrolled by age into 18-55, 56-69 and 70-plus year subgroups, with roughly 150, 30 and 60 TCR-sequenced participants respectively.

Results and caveats for the whole study, not just this receptor: Vaccine-associated CD4 TCRs spanned the whole spike protein, with dominant responses in regions 160-218 and 743-854. Reportedly, almost half of the unique spike-specific TCRs recognized epitopes lying outside the regions that are mutated in the B.1.351 and B.1.1.7 variants. Because no day 14 peak-response samples were available, the repertoires could be characterized only after the peak T cell response. Most participants were white British and females outnumbered males, and the authors suggested that clonal diversity may have been underestimated. A significant rise in spike-specific TCR breadth and depth was observed after two AZD1222 doses relative to day 0 and relative to MenACWY recipients. The 56-69-year group was small, and its depth increase did not reach significance, likely because of low power. Conclusions about previously exposed vaccinees were limited because only a handful of AZD1222 recipients were SARS-CoV-2 seropositive at baseline.

The sample was peripheral blood, taken 28 days after the second AZD1222 dose. The receptor was derived from an adult who received the AZD1222 COVID-19 vaccine.

The CDR3 here reads CASTLTGSLNTEAFF. In nucleotides, the sequence is TGTGCCAGCACTTTGACGGGGAGTTTGAACACTGAAGCTTTCTTT. The chain links TRBV6-1 with TRBJ1-1; the D segment cannot be called with confidence. In the germline V gene, CDR1 corresponds to MNHNS and CDR2 to SASEGT. The CDR3, from cysteine to phenylalanine, totals 15 residues. Left in the record is the CDR3 DNA by itself, 45 bases read in frame from the first base. V drops 7 bases and J drops 0 bases, leaving 15 bases in between.